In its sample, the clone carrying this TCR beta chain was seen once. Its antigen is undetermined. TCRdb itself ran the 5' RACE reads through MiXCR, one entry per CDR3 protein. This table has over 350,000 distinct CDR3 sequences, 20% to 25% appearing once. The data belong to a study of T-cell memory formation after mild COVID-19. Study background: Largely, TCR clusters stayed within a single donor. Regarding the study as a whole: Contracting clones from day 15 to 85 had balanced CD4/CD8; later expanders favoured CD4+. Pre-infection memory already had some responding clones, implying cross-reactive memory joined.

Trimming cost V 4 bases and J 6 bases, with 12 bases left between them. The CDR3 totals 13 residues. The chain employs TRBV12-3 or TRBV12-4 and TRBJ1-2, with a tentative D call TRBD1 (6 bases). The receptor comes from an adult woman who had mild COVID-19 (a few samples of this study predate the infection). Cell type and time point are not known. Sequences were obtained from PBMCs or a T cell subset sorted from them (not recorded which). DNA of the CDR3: TGTGCCAGCAGTTACAGGGAGGAGGATGGCTACACCTTC. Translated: CASSYREEDGYTF.